The 27 T cell receptor beta chains listed next were all sequenced from one sample in a study of identical twins. Using its own MiXCR run on the 5' RACE reads, TCRdb lists one record per CDR3 protein. The sample lists approximately 240,000 distinct CDR3 sequences, over 12% occurring once. Source material: memory (CD45RO+) T cells sorted from blood. These receptors were taken from a young woman in good health.

The sample holds a few counts of this clonotype. The chain combines TRBV7-9 with TRBJ2-7; D unresolved. Looked up from germline, CDR1 is SEHNR and CDR2 is FQNEAQ (reference sequence). The length of the CDR3 is 13 residues. With 0 bases removed from V and 3 bases from J, the gap between germline ends came to 6 bases. CDR3 nucleotides: TGTGCCAGCAGCTTAGCGGGCCGCTACGAGCAGTACTTC. It yields the protein CASSLAGRYEQYF. The variable domain in full, completed from reference TRBV7-9 and TRBJ2-7, reads DTGVSQNPRHKITKRGQNVTFRCDPISEHNRLYWYRQTLGQGPEFLTYFQNEAQLEKSRLLSDRFSAERPKGSFSTLEIQRTEQGDSAMYLCASSLAGRYEQYFGPGTRLTVT.

This clonotype was counted ten times or more. This chain uses TRBV1 with TRBJ1-1. TRBV1 has pseudogene status. This CDR3 has 17 amino acids. CDR3 bases: TGCACCAGCAGCCAACTCACAATGGGTTCCTTGGACACTGAAGCTTTCTTT. This sequence encodes CTSSQLTMGSLDTEAFF.

This clonotype has just a few counts. The chain is built from TRBV28 and TRBJ2-3, with a weak D call TRBD1 (7 bases). CDR3 size: 15 residues. Germline CDR1 is MDHEN and CDR2 is SYDVKM. Between the trimmed V and J ends, which lost 6 bases and 9 bases, there was a span of 22 bases. The DNA for the CDR3 is TGTGCCAGCAGCCGGACAGGTCGGGGGCGTGAGACGCAGTATTTT. It specifies CASSRTGRGRETQYF.

To note about this clonotype: A junction boundary mismatches the germline segment, possibly from a read error. J is TRBJ2-7 and V is TRBV2, with a possible D match to TRBD1 (6 bases). Germline V gene lookup returns CDR1 SNHLY and CDR2 FYNNEI. The CDR3 sequence is 13 residues long. The CDR3 loop reads CASREDRFYEQYF. In nucleotides, the CDR3 is TGTGCCAGCAGAGAAGACAGGTTCTACGAGCAGTACTTC.

The chain carries TRBV7-9 and TRBJ2-2, with D possibly matching TRBD2 (6 bases). V was pared by 2 bases and J by 3 bases, with 13 bases between. Germline V gene sequence: CDR1 SEHNR, CDR2 FQNEAQ (reference sequence). This CDR3 has 16 residues. CDR3 sequence reads: CASSLSRERHTGELFF. The CDR3 region has the DNA TGTGCCAGCAGCTTAAGTCGGGAGCGACACACCGGGGAGCTGTTTTTT.

The sample holds a few counts of this clonotype. The gene calls are TRBV5-6 and TRBJ1-3, with D possibly TRBD1 on 5 matching bases. The CDR3 extends over 14 amino acids. Between the trimmed V and J ends, which lost 2 bases and 5 bases, there was a span of 11 bases. Germline CDR1 SGHDT, CDR2 YYEEEE. The CDR3 here is CASSFLEGRNTIYF. The CDR3 DNA sequence: TGTGCCAGCAGCTTTTTAGAGGGGAGAAACACCATATATTTT.

A few counts support this clonotype. The V call is TRBV7-9, the J call TRBJ2-1, with D perhaps TRBD2 (6 bases). Germline V gene data show CDR1 as SEHNR and CDR2 as FQNEAQ (reference sequence). V was clipped by 1 base and J by 9 bases, with 16 bases between them. The CDR3 has 15 residues. CDR3 amino acids: CASSLGAGGDGEQFF. The CDR3 coding sequence is TGTGCCAGCAGCTTAGGTGCGGGCGGGGATGGTGAGCAGTTCTTC.

This clonotype was seen a few times. This sequence joins TRBV12-3 or TRBV12-4 and TRBJ2-2, with D possibly called TRBD1 or TRBD2 (5 bases each). The CDR3 is 15 amino acids. The V gene lost 3 bases and the J gene lost 4 bases, with 12 bases spanning the gap. The chain's CDR3 is CASSLGVRSTGELFF. CDR3 nucleotides: TGTGCCAGCAGTTTGGGGGTTCGGAGCACCGGGGAGCTGTTTTTT.

The CDR3 loop is CASISAVSSYNEQFF. For the CDR3, the DNA is TGTGCCAGCATAAGCGCGGTGAGCTCCTACAATGAGCAGTTCTTC. V and J are TRBV7-2 and TRBJ2-1, with D unclear. Trimming left V 7 bases short and J 0 bases short, with 13 bases between. The CDR3 covers 15 residues. Per germline, CDR1 SGHTA and CDR2 FQGNSA.

V is TRBV5-1 and J is TRBJ2-3; TRBD2 might be the D (5 bases). The V end lost 2 bases, the J end lost 4 bases, and 11 bases lay between the germline ends. CDR3 length: 14 residues. Germline lookup yields CDR1 SGHRS and CDR2 YFSETQ. CDR3 amino acids: CASSLTGISDTQYF. In nucleotides, the CDR3 is TGCGCCAGCAGCTTAACGGGAATCTCAGATACGCAGTATTTT. Using reference TRBV5-1 and TRBJ2-3 for the parts outside the CDR3, the full variable domain is KAGVTQTPRYLIKTRGQQVTLSCSPISGHRSVSWYQQTPGQGLQFLFEYFSETQRNKGNFPGRFSGRQFSNSRSEMNVSTLELGDSALYLCASSLTGISDTQYFGPGTRLTVL.

V gene TRBV7-8 combines with J gene TRBJ2-5; 8 positions match TRBD2. V shed 8 bases, J shed 5 bases, and the junction held 7 bases outside the gene matches. CDR3 length: 13 residues. Germline V gene sequence: CDR1 SGHVS, CDR2 FQNEAQ. The DNA of the CDR3 is TGTGCCAGCGGCCGGACTAGCCGGGAGACCCAGTACTTC. Protein: CASGRTSRETQYF.

This chain uses TRBV4-3 with TRBJ2-5, with 7 bases aligning to TRBD2. J lost 7 bases, V lost 0 bases, and 14 bases had no gene match. The CDR3 contains 17 residues. CDR1 and CDR2 from the germline V gene are LGHNA and YSLEER. The CDR3 DNA reads TGCGCCAGCAGCCAAGATCGGGCTAGCGGCTTCGGGTGGACCCAGTACTTC. Its protein product is CASSQDRASGFGWTQYF.

This clonotype was detected a few times. The chain uses TRBV20-1 and TRBJ2-1; perhaps TRBD1 as D (5 bases). CDR1 is DFQATT, CDR2 SNEGSKA, per germline (reference sequence). V lost 1 base and J lost 3, with 7 bases in between. The CDR3 contains 13 residues. DNA of the CDR3: TGCAGTGCTAGAGTTACAGGCTACAATGAGCAGTTCTTC. Encoded protein: CSARVTGYNEQFF.

This clonotype was seen repeatedly, ten times or more. This chain joins TRBV3-1 and TRBJ1-1; D remains ambiguous. Deletions cut 1 base from V and 5 bases from J, with 8 bases between. CDR1 and CDR2 (germline): LGHDT, YNNKEL (reference sequence). The CDR3 contains 13 residues. In DNA, the CDR3 is TGTGCCAGCAGCCAAGTTGGGAGGACTGAAGCTTTCTTT. This codes for CASSQVGRTEAFF.

This clonotype was observed a handful of times. This chain links TRBV6-2 or TRBV6-3 with TRBJ2-2; D is unresolved. The CDR3 is made up of 13 amino acids. Germline-derived CDR1 and CDR2 are MNHEY and SVGEGT. The V end was cut by 6 bases, the J end by 4 bases, with 9 bases between. The CDR3 coding sequence is TGTGCCAGCAGGCGACTGGGCACCGGGGAGCTGTTTTTT. Its protein product is CASRRLGTGELFF.

This clonotype was detected a few times. This chain joins TRBV7-7 and TRBJ2-5; D perhaps matches TRBD1 (6 bases). The CDR3 is made up of 15 amino acids. V lost 2 bases and J 5 bases, leaving 15 bases between the germline ends. CDR1 is SSHAT, CDR2 FNYEAQ, per germline (reference sequence). In DNA form, the CDR3 reads TGTGCCAGCAGCTTACCATTGCAGGGGATGGAGACCCAGTACTTC. It codes for CASSLPLQGMETQYF.

This clonotype was detected a few times. The chain links TRBV6-1 to TRBJ2-3, with D possibly TRBD1 on 5 matching bases. Trimming took off 2 bases at V and 5 bases at J, with 8 bases between the two ends. The CDR3 covers 13 residues. The germline V gene has CDR1 MNHNS and CDR2 SASEGT. For the CDR3, the DNA is TGTGCCAGCAGTGAACTAGGGGTAGATACGCAGTATTTT. It is translated as CASSELGVDTQYF.

The sample holds a few counts of this clonotype. V and J are TRBV20-1 and TRBJ1-1; tentatively, D is TRBD1 (5 bases). The germline V gene has CDR1 DFQATT and CDR2 SNEGSKA (reference sequence). V shed 5 bases and J shed 5 bases, with 15 bases lying between them. The CDR3 is 13 amino acids. This chain's CDR3 is CSAPGGGKTEAFF. The CDR3 region has the DNA TGCAGTGCTCCGGGCGGGGGAAAGACTGAAGCTTTCTTT.

The V call is TRBV6-1, the J call TRBJ2-5; D is undetermined. Trimming cost V 6 bases and J 1 base, with 9 bases left between them. The CDR3 runs 13 residues. Germline CDR1 MNHNS, CDR2 SASEGT. This chain's CDR3 is CASRLPGQETQYF. The DNA for the CDR3 is TGTGCCAGCAGGCTACCGGGCCAAGAGACCCAGTACTTC.

This clonotype was detected many times. The V and J genes are TRBV11-2 and TRBJ2-1; unclear D gene. Trimming stripped 5 bases from V and 6 bases from J, with 11 bases between. Germline-derived CDR1 and CDR2 are SGHAT and FQNNGV. The CDR3 contains 13 residues. CDR3 nucleotides: TGTGCCAGCAGCCCACCACGCGGCAATGAGCAGTTCTTC. Protein product: CASSPPRGNEQFF.

V and J are TRBV13 and TRBJ1-1; tentatively, D is TRBD1 (5 bases). The germline V and J ends were trimmed by 5 bases and 1 base, with 14 bases remaining between them. Germline CDR1 PRHDT, CDR2 FYEKMQ (reference sequence). The CDR3 consists of 15 residues. The CDR3 loop reads CASSLIGGRNTEAFF. The CDR3 bases are TGTGCCAGCAGCCTCATCGGGGGACGGAACACTGAAGCTTTCTTT.

This clonotype came up a few times. The chain combines TRBV20-1 with TRBJ1-2; unclear D gene. V was pared by 2 bases and J by 2 bases, with 15 bases between. Looked up from germline, CDR1 is DFQATT and CDR2 is SNEGSKA (reference sequence). The CDR3 has 15 residues. The CDR3 sequence: CSARPRRGTNYGYTF. CDR3 sequence (DNA): TGCAGTGCTAGACCCCGGCGTGGCACCAACTATGGCTACACCTTC.

This clonotype was found a few times. This chain joins TRBV5-1 and TRBJ1-2; D gene uncertain. CDR1 is SGHRS and CDR2 is YFSETQ in the germline V gene. The CDR3 length is 13 residues. V was clipped by 4 bases and J by 7 bases, with 14 bases between them. This CDR3 reads CASSPENSGGYTF. As DNA, the CDR3 is TGCGCCAGCAGCCCGGAAAACTCAGGTGGCTACACCTTC.

The sample holds many counts of this clonotype. V is TRBV7-2 and J is TRBJ1-6; D gene uncertain. This CDR3 region has 13 residues. CDR1 is SGHTA, CDR2 FQGNSA, per germline. Trimming removed 7 bases from V and 7 bases from J, with 11 bases in between. The CDR3 DNA reads TGTGCCAGCACCACCAATATGAATTCACCCCTCCACTTT. The encoded protein is CASTTNMNSPLHF.

The V and J genes are TRBV20-1 and TRBJ2-5; 10 nucleotides line up with TRBD2. The ends lost 3 bases at V and 1 base at J; junction bases unmatched: 5. This CDR3 contains 15 residues. The germline CDR1 and CDR2 sequences are DFQATT and SNEGSKA (reference sequence). The CDR3 sequence is CSASRAGGPQETQYF. CDR3 DNA: TGCAGTGCTAGCCGAGCGGGGGGGCCCCAAGAGACCCAGTACTTC.

This sequence joins TRBV5-1 and TRBJ1-2; D is perhaps TRBD1 (5 bases). Germline lookup yields CDR1 SGHRS and CDR2 YFSETQ. The CDR3 contains 13 residues. Trimming took off 0 bases at V and 7 bases at J, with 10 bases between the two ends. CDR3 nucleotides: TGCGCCAGCAGCTTGGAGGCAGGGAGTGGCTACACCTTC. Amino acid sequence: CASSLEAGSGYTF.

This clonotype was observed a handful of times. The chain joins TRBV3-1 to TRBJ2-1; TRBD2 aligns across 11 bases. The trim removed 3 bases at V and 1 base at J, leaving 5 bases unmatched. CDR1 is LGHDT and CDR2 is YNNKEL in the germline V gene (reference sequence). The CDR3 spans 17 residues. CDR3 DNA: TGTGCCAGCAGCCATTCTAGCGGGAGGAAGTCCTACAATGAGCAGTTCTTC. This sequence encodes CASSHSSGRKSYNEQFF.